The 6 T cell receptor beta chains reported below all come from one sample, sequenced in a study of regulatory T cells in long-lasting Graves disease. Regarding time point: newly diagnosed GD, antithyroid drugs for less than 3 months. PBMC RNA was the source of the TCR library. Arm-PCR of CDR3 regions and iRepertoire HTBI primers were used to build TCR beta libraries. TCRdb ran MiXCR on the multiplex PCR reads and lists one entry per CDR3 protein. The sample carries around 400,000 distinct CDR3 sequences, roughly 15% recorded once. This same sample was also taken into another study, of T cells in Graves' hyperthyroidism and ophthalmopathy.

This specimen was peripheral blood mononuclear cells (PBMCs), taken at new diagnosis, from a patient treated with antithyroid drugs. The receptor set was obtained from a middle-aged woman with Graves disease.

At least ten counts were recorded for this clonotype. V usage is TRBV18 and J usage is TRBJ2-7; TRBD2 is a possible D gene (6 bases). CDR1 and CDR2 (germline): KGHSH, LQKENI. This CDR3 comprises 15 residues. V was shortened by 5 bases and J by 6 bases, with 20 bases between the two germline ends. CDR3 residues: CASSAPGLALVEQYF. The CDR3 DNA reads as TGTGCCAGCTCAGCCCCGGGACTTGCCCTCGTCGAGCAGTACTTC.

This clonotype was counted ten times or more. The rearrangement uses TRBV12-5 and TRBJ2-1, with TRBD2 matching over 15 bases. The CDR3 runs to 18 residues. The germline V gene encodes CDR1 LGHNT and CDR2 FRNRAP. V gave up 1 base and J gave up 5 bases; unmatched junction bases: 6. CDR3 residues: CASGLDTGLAGGDNEQFF. CDR3 nucleotides: TGTGCTAGTGGTTTGGATACGGGACTAGCGGGAGGAGACAATGAGCAGTTCTTC.

The table lists this clonotype with a few counts. This chain connects TRBV19 to TRBJ1-3, with D unresolved. Germline V lookup: CDR1 LNHDA, CDR2 SQIVND (reference sequence). CDR3 size: 17 residues. V was clipped by 5 bases and J by 0 bases, with 17 bases between them. The CDR3 bases are TGTGCCAGTAGTCCTGGCGGGGTTCCCGTCTCTGGAAACACCATATATTTT. Its translation is CASSPGGVPVSGNTIYF. Combining the CDR3 with reference TRBV19 and TRBJ1-3 gives the whole variable domain DGGITQSPKYLFRKEGQNVTLSCEQNLNHDAMYWYRQDPGQGLRLIYYSQIVNDFQKGDIAEGYSVSREKKESFPLTVTSAQKNPTAFYLCASSPGGVPVSGNTIYFGEGSWLTVV.

This clonotype was counted many times. The chain combines TRBV2 with TRBJ1-5; no clear D gene. V was pared by 5 bases and J by 0 bases, with 8 bases between. This CDR3 spans 14 amino acids. Germline lookup yields CDR1 SNHLY and CDR2 FYNNEI. For the CDR3, the DNA is TGTGCCAGCAGTCTCCTGAATAGCAATCAGCCCCAGCATTTT. This encodes CASSLLNSNQPQHF. Using reference TRBV2 and TRBJ1-5 for the parts outside the CDR3, the full variable domain is EPEVTQTPSHQVTQMGQEVILRCVPISNHLYFYWYRQILGQKVEFLVSFYNNEISEKSEIFDDQFSVERPDGSNFTLKIRSTKLEDSAMYFCASSLLNSNQPQHFGDGTRLSIL.

The DNA of the CDR3 is TGTGCCAGCAGCCAAGAAACTTGGCCGGGGCTCACCGGGGAGCTGTTTTTT. Its translation is CASSQETWPGLTGELFF. The chain employs TRBV14 and TRBJ2-2; D may be TRBD1 or TRBD2 (5 bases each). There are 17 residues in the CDR3. Deletions cut 0 bases from V and 4 bases from J, with 15 bases between. From germline, CDR1 is SGHDN and CDR2 FVKESK.

The chain is built from TRBV28 and TRBJ2-7; D remains ambiguous. The ends were cut back, 7 bases at V and 11 bases at J, with 15 bases in the middle. Per the germline V gene, CDR1 is MDHEN and CDR2 is SYDVKM. CDR3 length: 11 amino acids. The CDR3 spells CASTSGPRKYF. The CDR3 nucleotides are TGTGCCAGCACTTCTGGACCCCGGAAGTACTTC.